These 2 T cell receptor beta chains share one sample of origin, sequenced in a study of CD8+ T cells in alopecia areata. Following RNA extraction, reverse transcription yielded cDNA that acted as the sequencing template. Libraries were prepared by immunoSEQ multiplex PCR; TCRdb keeps only in-frame clonotypes and omits some of them. The table has 160,000 or so clones, 45% to 60% seen once. The sequenced sample was CD8+ T cells sorted from blood, obtained at week 0. The origin of the receptors is a human donor with alopecia areata.

The CDR3 loop reads CASSNQSYEQYF. The CDR3 DNA reads TGTGCCAGCAGCAACCAGAGCTACGAGCAGTACTTC. The chain joins TRBV13 to TRBJ2-7; D unclear. The CDR3 extends over 12 amino acids. Germline CDR1 PRHDT, CDR2 FYEKMQ (reference sequence). The V end was cut by 5 bases, the J end by 3 bases, with 8 bases between.

The chain couples TRBV4-1 to TRBJ2-1; TRBD2 agrees at 8 bases. This CDR3 comprises 14 residues. Germline CDR1 is MGHRA and CDR2 is YSYEKL. After removal of 3 bases from V and 8 bases from J, the junction contained 6 bases not matched to a gene. The CDR3 DNA sequence: TGCGCCAGCAGCCACGCGCGGGGGGTCGATGAGCAGTTCTTC. Its protein product is CASSHARGVDEQFF.